This TCR beta chain stems from a study of beta chain features in type 1 diabetes. Overall study findings and caveats: A closer apparent resemblance between naive, central memory and Treg TCRB repertoires was seen in patients than in healthy donors. Shorter TCRB CDR3s, moderately but significantly so, were found in Type 1 diabetes patients in all four CD4+ subsets.

Purities in excess of 95% were seen in all sorted populations. From germline, CDR1 is SGHRS and CDR2 YFSETQ. This CDR3 comprises 19 residues. The junction had 19 bases not matched to a gene; V was cut back by 4 bases and J by 5 bases. As for this clone: The antigen is unknown.

The isolated RNA, all of it, was reverse transcribed, so expressed TCRB transcripts were what got sequenced. Approximately 3.9 million reads per sample were averaged for naive, central memory and regulatory samples. Only in-frame clones appear in the TCRdb table, and some are missing; sequencing was by immunoSEQ multiplex PCR. The sample carries over 700,000 clones, 15% to 20% recorded once. The source of this sequence is a woman between 18 and 29 years old in good health. V and J are TRBV5-1 and TRBJ2-7; 12 bases align to TRBD2. The sequenced material came from naive CD4+ T cells from blood. DNA for the CDR3: TGCGCCAGCAGCCGCGATACGACAGGGCCTCGACTAGCGGGAGACGAGCAGTACTTC. Translation: CASSRDTTGPRLAGDEQYF.